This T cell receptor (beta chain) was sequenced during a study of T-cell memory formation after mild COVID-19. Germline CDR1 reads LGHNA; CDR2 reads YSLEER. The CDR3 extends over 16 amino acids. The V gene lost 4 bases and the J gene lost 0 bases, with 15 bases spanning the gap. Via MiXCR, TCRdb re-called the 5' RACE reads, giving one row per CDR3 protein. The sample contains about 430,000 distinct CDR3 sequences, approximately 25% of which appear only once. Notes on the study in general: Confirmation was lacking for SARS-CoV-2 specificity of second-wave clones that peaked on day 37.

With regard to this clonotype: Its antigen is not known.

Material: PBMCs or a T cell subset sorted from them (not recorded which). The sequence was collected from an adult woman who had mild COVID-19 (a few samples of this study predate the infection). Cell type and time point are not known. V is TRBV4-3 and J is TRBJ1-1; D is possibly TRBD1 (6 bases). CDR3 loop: CASSRGGQIMNTEAFF. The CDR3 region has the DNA TGCGCCAGCAGCCGAGGAGGACAGATCATGAACACTGAAGCTTTCTTT.